These 23 T cell receptor beta chains share one sample of origin, sequenced in a study of OX40 agonist ivuxolimab in advanced cancers. Assay used: immunoSEQ multiplex PCR; TCRdb lists only in-frame clones, some missing. Here the sample spans over 45,000 clones, 80% to 90% being singletons. This specimen consisted of CD4+ or CD8+ T cells sorted from blood, obtained in a trial of the OX40 agonist ivuxolimab. Receptor source: an adult with an advanced solid tumor such as melanoma, head and neck, liver or kidney cancer.

The chain recombines TRBV9 with TRBJ2-3, with D uncertain. Germline V gene data show CDR1 as SGDLS and CDR2 as YYNGEE. This CDR3 spans 14 amino acids. V was shortened by 4 bases and J by 2 bases, with 11 bases between the two germline ends. CDR3 sequence: CASSPDGSTDTQYF. The CDR3 coding sequence is TGTGCCAGCAGCCCTGACGGGTCCACAGATACGCAGTATTTT.

The V call is TRBV6-5, the J call TRBJ2-7; 7 bases are a match to TRBD1. V was clipped by 10 bases and J by 4 bases; unmatched bases: 10. The CDR3 loop spans 13 amino acids. Per germline, CDR1 MNHEY and CDR2 SVGAGI. DNA of the CDR3: TGTGCCACCGCAACAGGGGCTTGGTACGAGCAGTACTTC. Protein: CATATGAWYEQYF.

The V gene is TRBV4-1, the J gene TRBJ2-4; D is possibly TRBD1 (7 bases). CDR1 MGHRA and CDR2 YSYEKL come from the germline V gene. The CDR3 has 16 residues. The ends were cut back, 0 bases at V and 8 bases at J, with 17 bases in the middle. CDR3: CASSQDYRGTVHIQYF. As DNA, the CDR3 is TGCGCCAGCAGCCAAGATTACCGGGGGACAGTGCACATTCAGTACTTC.

The V gene is TRBV6-5, the J gene TRBJ1-1; D gene uncertain. Trimming shortened V by 3 bases and J by 3 bases, and 2 bases separated the two germline ends. The CDR3 extends over 11 amino acids. Germline V lookup: CDR1 MNHEY, CDR2 SVGAGI. The CDR3 region is CASSYDTEAFF. CDR3 DNA sequence: TGTGCCAGCAGTTATGACACTGAAGCTTTCTTT.

The CDR3 bases are TGTGCCAGTAGTATCACTAGCGGGAGAGGGAATGAGCAGTTCTTC. Translated: CASSITSGRGNEQFF. The genes are TRBV19 and TRBJ2-1; 11 positions match TRBD2. The ends lost 3 bases at V and 7 bases at J; junction bases unmatched: 5. The CDR3 is made up of 15 amino acids. Germline V gives CDR1 LNHDA, CDR2 SQIVND (reference sequence).

CDR3 DNA sequence: TGTGCCAGCAGCTTGGCCGAAAGGGTCTCCTACGAGCAGTACTTC. It yields the protein CASSLAERVSYEQYF. J is TRBJ2-7 and V is TRBV5-6, with unresolved D. There are 15 residues in the CDR3. In germline, CDR1 is SGHDT, CDR2 YYEEEE. V was pared by 0 bases and J by 0 bases, with 10 bases between.

V usage is TRBV19 and J usage is TRBJ1-1, with D perhaps matching TRBD1 (6 bases). V gave up 2 bases and J gave up 7 bases, with 20 bases separating them. Looked up from germline, CDR1 is LNHDA and CDR2 is SQIVND (reference sequence). The CDR3 totals 16 residues. CDR3 protein: CASSISPLTGPNEAFF. DNA of the CDR3: TGTGCCAGTAGTATATCCCCCCTGACAGGACCGAATGAAGCTTTCTTT.

The J gene is TRBJ2-7, the V gene TRBV7-9; TRBD1 matches at 7 bases. Germline V gene lookup returns CDR1 SEHNR and CDR2 FQNEAQ (reference sequence). The CDR3 covers 15 residues. Trimming removed 5 bases from V and 1 base from J; junction bases left unmatched: 8. Here the CDR3 reads CASSPNWDRSYEQYF. CDR3 nucleotides: TGTGCCAGCAGCCCGAACTGGGACAGATCCTACGAGCAGTACTTC. Full variable domain (outside the CDR3, taken from reference TRBV7-9 and TRBJ2-7): DTGVSQNPRHKITKRGQNVTFRCDPISEHNRLYWYRQTLGQGPEFLTYFQNEAQLEKSRLLSDRFSAERPKGSFSTLEIQRTEQGDSAMYLCASSPNWDRSYEQYFGPGTRLTVT.

This CDR3 is CASSWAEKYEQYF. CDR3 coding DNA: TGTGCCAGTAGTTGGGCGGAGAAGTACGAGCAGTACTTC. The V call is TRBV19, the J call TRBJ2-7, with D uncertain. V lost 5 bases to trimming and J lost 4 bases, with 12 bases between them. This CDR3 is built from 13 residues. The germline V gene has CDR1 LNHDA and CDR2 SQIVND (reference sequence).

The chain has TRBV10-3 and TRBJ1-6, with TRBD1 as a possible D gene (6 bases). Germline CDR1 ENHRY, CDR2 SYGVKD. The CDR3 runs to 16 residues. Trimming took 10 bases from V and 0 from J, leaving 16 bases between them. CDR3 residues: CATQDRLSSYNSPLHF. The CDR3 coding sequence is TGTGCCACCCAGGACAGACTAAGCTCCTATAATTCACCCCTCCACTTT.

V usage is TRBV6-6 and J usage is TRBJ2-3; D possibly corresponds to TRBD2 (6 bases). V was pared by 4 bases and J by 6 bases, with 14 bases between. The CDR3 consists of 14 residues. The germline gives CDR1 MNHNY, CDR2 SVGAGI (reference sequence). The CDR3 loop reads CASSSLALGDTQYF. CDR3 in DNA: TGTGCCAGCAGTTCCCTAGCGTTGGGGGATACGCAGTATTTT.

V is TRBV5-1 and J is TRBJ2-5; 9 bases fit TRBD2. CDR3 length equals 15 residues. Germline V gene sequence: CDR1 SGHRS, CDR2 YFSETQ. J was trimmed by 4 bases and V by 6 bases; bases with no gene match: 10. This CDR3 reads CASIPTSGVGETQYF. Here the CDR3 DNA reads TGCGCCAGCATCCCGACTAGCGGAGTGGGAGAGACCCAGTACTTC.

The chain joins TRBV27 to TRBJ2-5; 7 bases fit TRBD2. The germline V gene encodes CDR1 MNHEY and CDR2 SMNVEV (reference sequence). V trimming: 1 base; J trimming: 2 bases; junction bases outside the gene matches: 13. The CDR3 has 18 residues. Written as DNA, the CDR3 is TGTGCCAGCAGTTTATGGGGGGGAAACTTAGCCGTTCAAGAGACCCAGTACTTC. Translating it yields CASSLWGGNLAVQETQYF.

In its sample, this clone was seen a few times. The gene calls are TRBV19 and TRBJ1-2; the match to TRBD1 covers 9 bases. CDR1 and CDR2 from the germline V gene are LNHDA and SQIVND (reference sequence). This CDR3 spans 11 amino acids. The V segment lost 8 bases and the J segment 8 bases; nucleotides outside the gene matches: 3. The DNA of the CDR3 is TGTGCCAGTCAACAGGGGGCCGGCTACACCTTC. It encodes CASQQGAGYTF.

The rearrangement uses TRBV5-4 and TRBJ1-1, with D uncertain. V was clipped by 2 bases and J by 5 bases, with 4 bases between them. The CDR3 has 11 amino acids. Per germline, CDR1 SGHNT and CDR2 YYREEE (reference sequence). The CDR3 region is CASSFGTEAFF. The CDR3 DNA reads as TGTGCCAGCAGCTTCGGGACTGAAGCTTTCTTT.

The V and J genes are TRBV7-9 and TRBJ2-7, with D tentatively TRBD1 (6 bases). Germline V lookup: CDR1 SEHNR, CDR2 FQNEAQ (reference sequence). The CDR3 spans 13 residues. V lost 4 bases and J 6 bases, leaving 13 bases between the germline ends. The CDR3 sequence: CASSSDSLREQYF. Here the CDR3 DNA reads TGTGCCAGCAGCTCGGACAGCCTTCGCGAGCAGTACTTC.

As concerns this clone: Other DNA sequences in the sample encode the same CDR3. V and J are TRBV19 and TRBJ1-1, with D perhaps matching TRBD1 (6 bases). Deletions cut 3 bases from V and 1 base from J, with 9 bases between. CDR1 LNHDA and CDR2 SQIVND come from the germline V gene (reference sequence). The CDR3 has 14 amino acids. CDR3 loop: CASSIGGANTEAFF. The CDR3 region has the DNA TGTGCCAGTAGTATTGGGGGCGCGAACACTGAAGCTTTCTTT.

V gene TRBV11-3 combines with J gene TRBJ2-7; 11 bases match TRBD2. Germline values: CDR1 SGHNT, CDR2 YENEEA. V dropped 5 bases and J dropped 1; count of bases not matched to a gene: 4. The length of the CDR3 is 15 residues. Here the CDR3 reads CASSETSGGSYEQYF. CDR3 bases: TGTGCCAGCAGCGAAACTAGCGGGGGTTCCTACGAGCAGTACTTC.

V usage is TRBV5-6 and J usage is TRBJ1-1; 8 nucleotides line up with TRBD1. V was pared by 4 bases and J by 9 bases, with 8 bases of the junction left unmatched. The CDR3 runs to 13 residues. Per germline, CDR1 SGHDT and CDR2 YYEEEE. DNA for the CDR3: TGTGCCAGCAGCCAAACTGGACAGGGCAAAGCTTTCTTT. Residues: CASSQTGQGKAFF.

The chain uses TRBV19 and TRBJ2-1, with 7 bases fitting TRBD2. Trimming cost V 6 bases and J 0 bases; bases outside gene matches: 11. Germline assignment: CDR1 LNHDA and CDR2 SQIVND (reference sequence). The CDR3 is 17 residues long. Written as DNA, the CDR3 is TGTGCCAGTAGGGGAAGCGAGCGGGGTCCCTCCTACAATGAGCAGTTCTTC. This sequence encodes CASRGSERGPSYNEQFF.

This chain links TRBV5-4 with TRBJ1-1; D gene unclear. Germline-derived CDR1 and CDR2 are SGHNT and YYREEE (reference sequence). CDR3 length: 15 residues. Trimming removed 4 bases at V and 0 bases at J, with 13 bases between. The CDR3 DNA reads as TGTGCCAGCAGCCACAACGGGCCCATGAACACTGAAGCTTTCTTT. Protein sequence: CASSHNGPMNTEAFF.

The J gene is TRBJ2-1, the V gene TRBV7-9, with a possible D match to TRBD2 (6 bases). From germline, CDR1 is SEHNR and CDR2 FQNEAQ (reference sequence). Between the trimmed V and J ends, which lost 5 bases and 9 bases, there was a span of 14 bases. The CDR3 spans 13 residues. The CDR3 sequence: CASSRETRGEQFF. The CDR3 DNA follows: TGTGCCAGCAGCCGTGAGACTAGAGGTGAGCAGTTCTTC.

This chain links TRBV2 with TRBJ1-6, with unresolved D. This CDR3 spans 15 amino acids. Germline CDR1 and CDR2: SNHLY and FYNNEI. The ends were cut back, 0 bases at V and 7 bases at J, with 10 bases in the middle. The chain's CDR3 is CASSEAMDANSPLHF. In nucleotides, the CDR3 is TGTGCCAGCAGTGAAGCTATGGACGCAAATTCACCCCTCCACTTT. Full variable domain (outside the CDR3, taken from reference TRBV2 and TRBJ1-6): EPEVTQTPSHQVTQMGQEVILRCVPISNHLYFYWYRQILGQKVEFLVSFYNNEISEKSEIFDDQFSVERPDGSNFTLKIRSTKLEDSAMYFCASSEAMDANSPLHFGNGTRLTVT.